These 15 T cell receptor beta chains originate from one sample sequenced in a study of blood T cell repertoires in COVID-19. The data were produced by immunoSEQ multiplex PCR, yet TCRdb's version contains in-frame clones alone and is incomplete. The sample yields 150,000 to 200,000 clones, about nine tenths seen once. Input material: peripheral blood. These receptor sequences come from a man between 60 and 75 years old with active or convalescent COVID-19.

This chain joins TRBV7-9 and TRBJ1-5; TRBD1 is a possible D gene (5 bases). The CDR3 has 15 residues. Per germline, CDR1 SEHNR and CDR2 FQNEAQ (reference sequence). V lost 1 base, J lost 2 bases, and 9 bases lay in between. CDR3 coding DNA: TGTGCCAGCAGCTTAGAAGGGGTGGGCAATCAGCCCCAGCATTTT. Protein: CASSLEGVGNQPQHF.

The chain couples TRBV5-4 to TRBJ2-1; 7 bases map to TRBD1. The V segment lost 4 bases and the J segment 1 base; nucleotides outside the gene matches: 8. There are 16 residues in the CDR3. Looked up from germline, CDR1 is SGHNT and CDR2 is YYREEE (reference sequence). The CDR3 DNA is TGTGCCAGCAGCCGAGACAGGGAATTATCCTACAATGAGCAGTTCTTC. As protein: CASSRDRELSYNEQFF.

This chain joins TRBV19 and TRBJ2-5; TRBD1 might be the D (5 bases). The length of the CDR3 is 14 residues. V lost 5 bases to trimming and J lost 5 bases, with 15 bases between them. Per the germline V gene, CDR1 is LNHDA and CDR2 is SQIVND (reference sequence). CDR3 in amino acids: CASSPWQGGETQYF. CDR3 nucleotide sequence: TGTGCCAGTAGTCCCTGGCAGGGTGGGGAGACCCAGTACTTC.

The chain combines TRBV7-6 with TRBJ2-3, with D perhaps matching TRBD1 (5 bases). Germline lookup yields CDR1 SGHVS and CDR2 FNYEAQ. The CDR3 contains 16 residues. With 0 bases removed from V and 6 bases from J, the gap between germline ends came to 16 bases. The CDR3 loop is CASSLAQGSGFDTQYF. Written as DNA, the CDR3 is TGTGCCAGCAGCTTAGCTCAGGGTTCAGGTTTTGATACGCAGTATTTT.

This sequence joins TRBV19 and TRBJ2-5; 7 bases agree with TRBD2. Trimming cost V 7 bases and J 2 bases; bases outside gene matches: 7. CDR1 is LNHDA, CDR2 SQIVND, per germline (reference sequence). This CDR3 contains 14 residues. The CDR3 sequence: CASNGGSLQETQYF. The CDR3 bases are TGTGCCAGTAATGGCGGGAGCCTTCAAGAGACCCAGTACTTC.

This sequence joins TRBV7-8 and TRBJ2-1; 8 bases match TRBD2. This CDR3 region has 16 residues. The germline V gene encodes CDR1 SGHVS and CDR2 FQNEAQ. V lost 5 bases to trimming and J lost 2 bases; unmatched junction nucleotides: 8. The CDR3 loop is CASSPGGDLTYNEQFF. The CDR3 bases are TGTGCCAGCAGCCCGGGGGGGGACCTGACCTACAATGAGCAGTTCTTC.

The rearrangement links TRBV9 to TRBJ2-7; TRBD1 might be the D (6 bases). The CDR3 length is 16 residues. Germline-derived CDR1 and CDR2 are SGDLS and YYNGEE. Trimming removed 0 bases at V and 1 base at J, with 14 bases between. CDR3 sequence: CASSVGGQGLSYEQYF. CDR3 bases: TGTGCCAGCAGCGTAGGGGGGCAGGGTCTATCCTACGAGCAGTACTTC.

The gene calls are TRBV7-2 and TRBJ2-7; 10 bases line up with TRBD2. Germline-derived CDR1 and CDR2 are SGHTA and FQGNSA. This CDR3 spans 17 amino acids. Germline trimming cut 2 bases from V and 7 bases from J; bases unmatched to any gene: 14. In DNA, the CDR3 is TGTGCCAGCAGCTTACCCGGACTAGCGGCCCCCGGCCGGGAGCAGTACTTC. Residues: CASSLPGLAAPGREQYF.

This CDR3 is CAISRTGNNQPQHF. The CDR3 nucleotides read TGTGCCATCAGTCGGACAGGGAACAATCAGCCCCAGCATTTT. The V call is TRBV10-3, the J call TRBJ1-5, with 8 bases that match TRBD1. CDR1 ENHRY and CDR2 SYGVKD come from the germline V gene. This CDR3 has 14 residues. V shed 5 bases and J 3 bases; nucleotides not matched to a gene: 3.

The CDR3 DNA reads as TGTGCCAGCAGCTCCGCACAGGGTCGCAATCAGCCCCAGCATTTT. Translating gives CASSSAQGRNQPQHF. The V gene is TRBV7-9, the J gene TRBJ1-5; D is possibly TRBD1 (6 bases). Germline lookup yields CDR1 SEHNR and CDR2 FQNEAQ (reference sequence). The CDR3 has 15 amino acids. Trimming cost V 4 bases and J 2 bases, with 12 bases left between them.

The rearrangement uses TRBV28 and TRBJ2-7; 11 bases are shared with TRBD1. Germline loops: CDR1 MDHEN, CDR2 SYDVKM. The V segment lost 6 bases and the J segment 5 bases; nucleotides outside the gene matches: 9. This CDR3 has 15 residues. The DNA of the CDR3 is TGTGCCAGCAGGGGGGAGGGACAGGGGGTCCACGAGCAGTACTTC. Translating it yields CASRGEGQGVHEQYF.

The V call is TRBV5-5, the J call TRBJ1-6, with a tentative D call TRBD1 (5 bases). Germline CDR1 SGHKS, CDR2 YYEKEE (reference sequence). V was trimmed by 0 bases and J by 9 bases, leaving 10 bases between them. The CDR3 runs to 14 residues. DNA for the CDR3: TGTGCCAGCAGCTTGGATCAGGGCCGTTCACCCCTCCACTTT. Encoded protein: CASSLDQGRSPLHF.

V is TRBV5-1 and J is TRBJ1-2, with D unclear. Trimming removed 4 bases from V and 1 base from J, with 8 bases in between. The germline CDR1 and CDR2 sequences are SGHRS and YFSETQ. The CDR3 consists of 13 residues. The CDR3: CASSRQFNYGYTF. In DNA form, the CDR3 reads TGCGCCAGCAGCCGACAATTTAACTATGGCTACACCTTC.

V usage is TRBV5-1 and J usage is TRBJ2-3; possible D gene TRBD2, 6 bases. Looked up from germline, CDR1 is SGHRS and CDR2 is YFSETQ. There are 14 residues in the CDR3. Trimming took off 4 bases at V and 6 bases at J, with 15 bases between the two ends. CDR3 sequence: CASSRGLPGDTQYF. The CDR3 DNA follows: TGCGCCAGCAGCCGGGGACTCCCGGGGGATACGCAGTATTTT.

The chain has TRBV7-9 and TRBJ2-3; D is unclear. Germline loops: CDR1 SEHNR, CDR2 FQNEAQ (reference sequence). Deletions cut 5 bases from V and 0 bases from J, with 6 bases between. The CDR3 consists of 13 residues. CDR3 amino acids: CASSELSTDTQYF. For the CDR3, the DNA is TGTGCCAGCAGCGAACTGAGCACAGATACGCAGTATTTT.